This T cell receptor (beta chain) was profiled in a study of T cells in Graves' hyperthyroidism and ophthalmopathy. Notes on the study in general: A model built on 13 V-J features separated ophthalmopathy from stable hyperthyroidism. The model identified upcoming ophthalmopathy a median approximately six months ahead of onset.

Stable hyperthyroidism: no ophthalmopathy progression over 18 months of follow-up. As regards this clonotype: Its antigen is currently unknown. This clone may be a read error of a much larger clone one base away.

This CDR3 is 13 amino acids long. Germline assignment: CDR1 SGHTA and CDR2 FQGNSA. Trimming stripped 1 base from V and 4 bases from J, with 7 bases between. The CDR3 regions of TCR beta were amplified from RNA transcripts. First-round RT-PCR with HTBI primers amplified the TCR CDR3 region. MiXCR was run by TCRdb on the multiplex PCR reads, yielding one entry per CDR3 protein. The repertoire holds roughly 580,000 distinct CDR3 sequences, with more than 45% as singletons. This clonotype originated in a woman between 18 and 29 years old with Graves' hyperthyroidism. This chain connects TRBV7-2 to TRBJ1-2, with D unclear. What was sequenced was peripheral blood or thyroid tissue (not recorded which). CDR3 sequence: CASSLGHTYGYTF. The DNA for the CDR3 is TGTGCCAGCAGCTTAGGACATACCTATGGCTACACCTTC.